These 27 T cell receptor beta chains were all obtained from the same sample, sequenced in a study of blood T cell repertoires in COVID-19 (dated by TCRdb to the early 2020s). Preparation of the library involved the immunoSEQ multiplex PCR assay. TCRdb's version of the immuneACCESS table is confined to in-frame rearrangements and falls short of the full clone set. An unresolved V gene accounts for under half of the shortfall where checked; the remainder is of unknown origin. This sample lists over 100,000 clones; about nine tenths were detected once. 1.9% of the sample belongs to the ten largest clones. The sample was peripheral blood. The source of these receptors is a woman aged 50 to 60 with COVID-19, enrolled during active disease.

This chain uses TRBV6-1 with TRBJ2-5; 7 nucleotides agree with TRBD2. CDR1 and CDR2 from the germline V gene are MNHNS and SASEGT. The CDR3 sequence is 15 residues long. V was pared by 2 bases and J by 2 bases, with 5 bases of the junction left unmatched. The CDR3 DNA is TGTGCCAGCAGTGAACAGCCACTAGCGCAAGAGACCCAGTACTTC. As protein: CASSEQPLAQETQYF.

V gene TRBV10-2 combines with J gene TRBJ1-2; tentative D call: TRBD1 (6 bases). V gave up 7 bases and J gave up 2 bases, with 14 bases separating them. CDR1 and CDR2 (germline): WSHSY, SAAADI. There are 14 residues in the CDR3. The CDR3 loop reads CASNEQGPNYGYTF. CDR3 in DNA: TGCGCCAGCAATGAACAGGGTCCAAACTATGGCTACACCTTC.

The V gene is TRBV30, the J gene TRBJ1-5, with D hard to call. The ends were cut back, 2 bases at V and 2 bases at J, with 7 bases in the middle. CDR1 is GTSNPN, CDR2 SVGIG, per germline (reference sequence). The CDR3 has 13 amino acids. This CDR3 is CAWSSQGNQPQHF. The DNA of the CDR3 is TGTGCCTGGAGTTCCCAGGGCAATCAGCCCCAGCATTTT.

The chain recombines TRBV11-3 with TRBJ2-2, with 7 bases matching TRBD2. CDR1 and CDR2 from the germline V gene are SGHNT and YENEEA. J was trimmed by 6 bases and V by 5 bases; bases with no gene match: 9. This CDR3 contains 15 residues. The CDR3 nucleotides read TGTGCCAGCAGCCCAACCGGGGGGATCGCCGGGGAGCTGTTTTTT. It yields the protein CASSPTGGIAGELFF.

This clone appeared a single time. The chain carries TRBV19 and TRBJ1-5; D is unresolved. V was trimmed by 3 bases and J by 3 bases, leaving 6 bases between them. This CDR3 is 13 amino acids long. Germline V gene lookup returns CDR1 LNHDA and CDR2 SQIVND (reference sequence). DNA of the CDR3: TGTGCCAGTAGTATCCCACACAATCAGCCCCAGCATTTT. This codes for CASSIPHNQPQHF.

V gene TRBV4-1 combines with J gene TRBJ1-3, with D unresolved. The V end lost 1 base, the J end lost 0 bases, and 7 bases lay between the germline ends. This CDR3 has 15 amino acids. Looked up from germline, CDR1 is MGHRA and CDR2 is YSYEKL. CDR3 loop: CASSQALLSGNTIYF. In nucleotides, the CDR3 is TGCGCCAGCAGCCAAGCCCTTCTCTCTGGAAACACCATATATTTT.

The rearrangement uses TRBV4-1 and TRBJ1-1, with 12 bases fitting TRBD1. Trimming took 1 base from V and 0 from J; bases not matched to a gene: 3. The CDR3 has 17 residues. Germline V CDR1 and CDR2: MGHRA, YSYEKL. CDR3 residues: CASSQAGTGGVNTEAFF. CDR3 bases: TGCGCCAGCAGCCAAGCGGGGACAGGGGGCGTGAACACTGAAGCTTTCTTT.

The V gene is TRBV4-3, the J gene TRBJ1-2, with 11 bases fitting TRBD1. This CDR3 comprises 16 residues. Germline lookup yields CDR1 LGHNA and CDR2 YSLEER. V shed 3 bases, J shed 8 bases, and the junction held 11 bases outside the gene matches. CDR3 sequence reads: CASSQSRDRGFGGYTF. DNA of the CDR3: TGCGCCAGCAGCCAGAGCCGGGACAGGGGGTTTGGGGGCTACACCTTC.

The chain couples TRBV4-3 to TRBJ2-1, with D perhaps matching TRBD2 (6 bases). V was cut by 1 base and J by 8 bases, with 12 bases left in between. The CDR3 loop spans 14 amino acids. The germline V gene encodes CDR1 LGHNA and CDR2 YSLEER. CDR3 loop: CASSQGRGLDEQFF. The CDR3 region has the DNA TGCGCCAGCAGCCAAGGCCGGGGGTTGGATGAGCAGTTCTTC.

The CDR3 nucleotides are TGTGCCAGCAGGGGGCTATACTATGGCTACACCTTC. It is translated as CASRGLYYGYTF. This chain links TRBV6-5 with TRBJ1-2; D is perhaps TRBD1 (5 bases). The germline CDR1 and CDR2 sequences are MNHEY and SVGAGI. V was trimmed by 6 bases and J by 3 bases, leaving 8 bases between them. The CDR3 loop spans 12 amino acids.

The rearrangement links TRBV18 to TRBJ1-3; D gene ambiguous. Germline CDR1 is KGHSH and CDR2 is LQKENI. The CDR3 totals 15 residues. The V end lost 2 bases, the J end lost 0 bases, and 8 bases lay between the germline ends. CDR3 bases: TGTGCCAGCTCACCAAGTCGCAGCTCTGGAAACACCATATATTTT. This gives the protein CASSPSRSSGNTIYF.

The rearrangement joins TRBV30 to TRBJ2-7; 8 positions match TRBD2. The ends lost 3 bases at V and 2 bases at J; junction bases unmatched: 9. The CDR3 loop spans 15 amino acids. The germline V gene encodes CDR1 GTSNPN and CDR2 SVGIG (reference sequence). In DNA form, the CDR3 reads TGTGCCTGGAGCGCCGGAGCGGGGGCCCCCTACGAGCAGTACTTC. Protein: CAWSAGAGAPYEQYF.

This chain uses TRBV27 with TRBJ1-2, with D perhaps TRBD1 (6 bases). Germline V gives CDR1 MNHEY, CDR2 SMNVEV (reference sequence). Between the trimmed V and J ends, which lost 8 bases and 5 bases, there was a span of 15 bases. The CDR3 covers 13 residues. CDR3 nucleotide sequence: TGTGCCAGCGGGGGGGCAGCCCAATATGGCTACACCTTC. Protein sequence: CASGGAAQYGYTF.

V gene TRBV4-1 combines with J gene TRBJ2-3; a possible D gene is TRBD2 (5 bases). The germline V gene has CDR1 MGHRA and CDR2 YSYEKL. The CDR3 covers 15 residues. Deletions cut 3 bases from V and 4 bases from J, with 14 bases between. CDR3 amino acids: CASSQGALAADTQYF. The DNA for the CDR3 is TGCGCCAGCAGCCAGGGAGCATTAGCAGCAGATACGCAGTATTTT.

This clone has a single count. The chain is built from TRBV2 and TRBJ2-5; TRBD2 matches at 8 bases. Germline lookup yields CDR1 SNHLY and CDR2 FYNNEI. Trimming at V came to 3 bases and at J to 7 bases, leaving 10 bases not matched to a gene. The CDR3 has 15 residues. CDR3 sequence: CASSESRGGQATQYF. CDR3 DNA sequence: TGTGCCAGCAGTGAGTCCCGGGGGGGCCAGGCGACCCAGTACTTC. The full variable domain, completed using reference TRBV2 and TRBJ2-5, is EPEVTQTPSHQVTQMGQEVILRCVPISNHLYFYWYRQILGQKVEFLVSFYNNEISEKSEIFDDQFSVERPDGSNFTLKIRSTKLEDSAMYFCASSESRGGQATQYFGPGTRLLVL.

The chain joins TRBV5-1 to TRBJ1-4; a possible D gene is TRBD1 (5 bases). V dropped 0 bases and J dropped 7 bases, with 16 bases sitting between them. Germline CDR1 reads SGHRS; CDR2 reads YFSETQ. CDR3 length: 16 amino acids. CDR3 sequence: CASSLGRGPPGEKLFF. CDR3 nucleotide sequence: TGCGCCAGCAGCTTGGGGCGGGGCCCCCCGGGTGAAAAACTGTTTTTT.

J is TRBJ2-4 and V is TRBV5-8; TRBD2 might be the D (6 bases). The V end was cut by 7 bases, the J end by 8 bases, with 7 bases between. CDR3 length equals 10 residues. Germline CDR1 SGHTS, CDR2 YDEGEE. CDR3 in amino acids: CASPGDIQYF. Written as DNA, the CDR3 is TGTGCCAGCCCGGGGGACATTCAGTACTTC.

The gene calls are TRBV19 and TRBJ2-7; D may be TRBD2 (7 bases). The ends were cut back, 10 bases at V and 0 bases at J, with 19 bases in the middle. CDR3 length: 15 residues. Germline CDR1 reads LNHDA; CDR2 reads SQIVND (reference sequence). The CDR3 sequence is CATTPGGGYSYEQYF. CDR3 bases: TGTGCCACCACCCCCGGCGGGGGCTACTCCTACGAGCAGTACTTC. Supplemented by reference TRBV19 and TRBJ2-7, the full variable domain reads DGGITQSPKYLFRKEGQNVTLSCEQNLNHDAMYWYRQDPGQGLRLIYYSQIVNDFQKGDIAEGYSVSREKKESFPLTVTSAQKNPTAFYLCATTPGGGYSYEQYFGPGTRLTVT.

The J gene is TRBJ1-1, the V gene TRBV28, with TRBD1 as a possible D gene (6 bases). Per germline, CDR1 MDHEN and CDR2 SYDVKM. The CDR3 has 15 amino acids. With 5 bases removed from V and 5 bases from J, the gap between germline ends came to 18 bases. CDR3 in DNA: TGTGCCAGCAGTCCTCCGAGACAGGCAGGAACTGAAGCTTTCTTT. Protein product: CASSPPRQAGTEAFF.

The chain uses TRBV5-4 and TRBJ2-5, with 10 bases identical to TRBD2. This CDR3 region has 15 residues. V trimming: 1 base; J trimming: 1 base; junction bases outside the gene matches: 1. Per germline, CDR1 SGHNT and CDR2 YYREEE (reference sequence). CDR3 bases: TGTGCCAGCAGCTTGACTAGCGGGGTCCAAGAGACCCAGTACTTC. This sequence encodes CASSLTSGVQETQYF.

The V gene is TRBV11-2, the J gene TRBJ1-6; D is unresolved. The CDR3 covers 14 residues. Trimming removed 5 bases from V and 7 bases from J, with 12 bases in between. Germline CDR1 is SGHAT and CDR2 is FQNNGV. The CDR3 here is CASSTQVLNSPLHF. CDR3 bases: TGTGCCAGCAGCACTCAGGTCTTAAATTCACCCCTCCACTTT.

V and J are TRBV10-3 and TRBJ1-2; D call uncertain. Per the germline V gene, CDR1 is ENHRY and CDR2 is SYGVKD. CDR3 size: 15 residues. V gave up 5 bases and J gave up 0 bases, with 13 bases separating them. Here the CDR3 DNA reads TGTGCCATCAGTCTCCGGCAGGAAGCTAACTATGGCTACACCTTC. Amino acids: CAISLRQEANYGYTF.

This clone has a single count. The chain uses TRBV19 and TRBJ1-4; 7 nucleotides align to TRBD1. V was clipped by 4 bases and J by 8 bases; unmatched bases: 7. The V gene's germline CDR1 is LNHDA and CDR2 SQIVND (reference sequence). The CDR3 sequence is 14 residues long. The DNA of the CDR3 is TGTGCCAGTAGTACAGACAGGGTGTTCGAAAAACTGTTTTTT. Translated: CASSTDRVFEKLFF.

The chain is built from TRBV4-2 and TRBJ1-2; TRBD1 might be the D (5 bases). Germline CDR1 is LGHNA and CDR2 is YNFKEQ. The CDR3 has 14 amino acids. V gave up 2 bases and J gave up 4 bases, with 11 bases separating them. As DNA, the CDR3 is TGTGCCAGCAGCCAACTGGGGACTCTCTATGGCTACACCTTC. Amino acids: CASSQLGTLYGYTF.

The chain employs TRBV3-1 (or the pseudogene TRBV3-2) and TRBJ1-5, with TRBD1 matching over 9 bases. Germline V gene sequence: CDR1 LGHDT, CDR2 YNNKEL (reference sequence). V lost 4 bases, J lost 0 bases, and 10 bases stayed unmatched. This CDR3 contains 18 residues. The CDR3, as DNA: TGTGCCAGCAGCCCTTCTCCGGGACAGGGCCATAGCAATCAGCCCCAGCATTTT. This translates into CASSPSPGQGHSNQPQHF.

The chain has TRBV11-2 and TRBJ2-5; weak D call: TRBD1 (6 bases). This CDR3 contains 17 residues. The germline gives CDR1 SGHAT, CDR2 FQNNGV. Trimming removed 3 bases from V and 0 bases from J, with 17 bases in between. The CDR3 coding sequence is TGTGCCAGCAGCTTTAGAATGAGCAGGGGACACCAAGAGACCCAGTACTTC. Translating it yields CASSFRMSRGHQETQYF.

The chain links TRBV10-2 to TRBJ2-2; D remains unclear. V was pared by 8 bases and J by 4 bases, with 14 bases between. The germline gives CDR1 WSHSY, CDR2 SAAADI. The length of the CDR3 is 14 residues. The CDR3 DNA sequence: TGCGCCAGCCTAGTAGAATTGACCACCGGGGAGCTGTTTTTT. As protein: CASLVELTTGELFF.